Following are 25 T cell receptor beta chains from one sample sequenced in a study of cytomegalovirus exposure and HLA in healthy donors. PCR employed 60 Vbeta and 13 Jbeta primers. The data were produced by immunoSEQ multiplex PCR, yet TCRdb's version contains in-frame clones alone and is incomplete. The table has some 170,000 clones, less than 80% seen once. Sequenced material: PBMCs. The receptors were gathered from a middle-aged man in good health and CMV-seronegative.

The gene calls are TRBV5-4 and TRBJ2-1, with D perhaps TRBD2 (6 bases). V lost 4 bases and J 7 bases, leaving 15 bases between the germline ends. The length of the CDR3 is 14 residues. Germline assignment: CDR1 SGHNT and CDR2 YYREEE (reference sequence). The CDR3 loop is CASSPQTRRNEQFF. The CDR3 coding sequence is TGTGCCAGCAGCCCTCAGACTAGGCGGAATGAGCAGTTCTTC.

The chain combines TRBV19 with TRBJ2-3; TRBD1 matches at 9 bases. J was trimmed by 1 base and V by 9 bases; bases with no gene match: 2. CDR3 length equals 13 residues. The germline V gene encodes CDR1 LNHDA and CDR2 SQIVND (reference sequence). The CDR3 nucleotides are TGTGCCAGCCGGGACAGGGGCACAGATACGCAGTATTTT. It specifies CASRDRGTDTQYF.

This sequence joins TRBV14 and TRBJ2-3, with TRBD2 matching over 10 bases. The CDR3 spans 15 residues. V shed 1 base, J shed 6 bases, and the junction held 4 bases outside the gene matches. CDR1 and CDR2 from the germline V gene are SGHDN and FVKESK. This CDR3 is CASSQGTSGDDTQYF. The CDR3, as DNA: TGTGCCAGCAGCCAAGGGACTAGCGGCGATGATACGCAGTATTTT.

This clone was counted a few times. The chain has TRBV6-1 and TRBJ1-2; D is unresolved. Germline V lookup: CDR1 MNHNS, CDR2 SASEGT. The CDR3 covers 18 residues. The V gene lost 0 bases and the J gene lost 8 bases, with 25 bases spanning the gap. As DNA, the CDR3 is TGTGCCAGCAGTGAAGCGGCTTGGGTTGCGGGAGCCAACCTCGGCTACACCTTC. Amino acid sequence: CASSEAAWVAGANLGYTF.

This clone was seen a single time. This chain joins TRBV19 and TRBJ2-2; TRBD2 aligns across 10 bases. CDR1 and CDR2 (germline): LNHDA, SQIVND (reference sequence). The V gene end was trimmed by 4 bases and the J gene end by 0 bases; junction bases not matched to a gene: 8. This CDR3 comprises 18 residues. For the CDR3, the DNA is TGTGCCAGTAGTAGGGAAGCGGGAGGGCCGACGAACACCGGGGAGCTGTTTTTT. Amino acids: CASSREAGGPTNTGELFF.

J is TRBJ1-1 and V is TRBV30; 7 bases are shared with TRBD1. The junction had 10 bases not matched to a gene; V was cut back by 1 base and J by 5 bases. The CDR3 is 15 amino acids. Germline assignment: CDR1 GTSNPN and CDR2 SVGIG (reference sequence). CDR3: CAWSARGRGLTEAFF. CDR3 in DNA: TGTGCCTGGAGTGCGAGAGGCAGGGGGTTAACTGAAGCTTTCTTT.

The chain recombines TRBV6-5 with TRBJ2-1, with TRBD2 matching 7 bases. This CDR3 comprises 13 residues. V was clipped by 6 bases and J by 10 bases; unmatched bases: 9. The V gene's germline CDR1 is MNHEY and CDR2 SVGAGI. CDR3 sequence (DNA): TGTGCCAGCAGAGACACTCCACTAGCGGAGCAGTTCTTC. Its translation is CASRDTPLAEQFF.

The V and J genes are TRBV6-6 and TRBJ1-5, with D possibly matching TRBD1 (5 bases). The CDR3 sequence is 14 residues long. From germline, CDR1 is MNHNY and CDR2 SVGAGI (reference sequence). V lost 2 bases, J lost 5 bases, and 10 bases lay in between. CDR3 sequence (DNA): TGTGCCAGCAGTTACCACCGGGGGGATCAGCCCCAGCATTTT. It encodes CASSYHRGDQPQHF.

The rearrangement joins TRBV4-2 to TRBJ2-1; D is possibly TRBD2 (5 bases). This CDR3 contains 11 residues. Deletions cut 3 bases from V and 8 bases from J, with 5 bases between. From germline, CDR1 is LGHNA and CDR2 YNFKEQ. CDR3 protein: CASSHSDEQFF. As DNA, the CDR3 is TGTGCCAGCAGCCATAGCGATGAGCAGTTCTTC.

The chain carries TRBV18 and TRBJ2-1; D gene unclear. The CDR3 extends over 12 amino acids. The germline V gene encodes CDR1 KGHSH and CDR2 LQKENI. Trimming took 6 bases from V and 8 from J, leaving 11 bases between them. The CDR3 bases are TGTGCCAGCTCCCCTTTGGGCGATGAGCAGTTCTTC. Translating gives CASSPLGDEQFF.

V is TRBV19 and J is TRBJ2-7; 10 positions match TRBD2. Germline lookup yields CDR1 LNHDA and CDR2 SQIVND (reference sequence). V lost 3 bases and J lost 3; bases outside the gene matches: 2. CDR3 length: 14 amino acids. The CDR3: CASSISSGGYEQYF. For the CDR3, the DNA is TGTGCCAGTAGTATTTCTAGCGGGGGCTACGAGCAGTACTTC. The full variable domain, rest sourced from reference TRBV19 and TRBJ2-7, is DGGITQSPKYLFRKEGQNVTLSCEQNLNHDAMYWYRQDPGQGLRLIYYSQIVNDFQKGDIAEGYSVSREKKESFPLTVTSAQKNPTAFYLCASSISSGGYEQYFGPGTRLTVT.

The chain combines TRBV4-2 with TRBJ2-4; TRBD1 agrees at 10 bases. The V gene's germline CDR1 is LGHNA and CDR2 YNFKEQ. The ends lost 0 bases at V and 4 bases at J; junction bases unmatched: 12. This CDR3 is 19 amino acids long. The CDR3 is CASSQDPLGQGGVKNIQYF. CDR3 nucleotides: TGTGCCAGCAGCCAAGACCCTCTAGGACAGGGGGGTGTGAAAAACATTCAGTACTTC.

The chain employs TRBV28 and TRBJ1-1; 8 bases are shared with TRBD1. Germline V CDR1 and CDR2: MDHEN, SYDVKM. This CDR3 comprises 14 residues. The ends lost 9 bases at V and 7 bases at J; junction bases unmatched: 13. The CDR3 is CASTPTGVGLEAFF. CDR3 coding DNA: TGTGCCAGTACGCCGACAGGGGTAGGACTTGAAGCTTTCTTT.

This clone was detected a few times. The chain recombines TRBV6-5 with TRBJ2-7; 7 bases map to TRBD1. There are 13 residues in the CDR3. The V gene's germline CDR1 is MNHEY and CDR2 SVGAGI. Germline trimming cut 2 bases from V and 6 bases from J; bases unmatched to any gene: 4. The CDR3 loop is CASSYLWTGEQYF. The CDR3 DNA sequence: TGTGCCAGCAGTTACCTATGGACAGGCGAGCAGTACTTC.

The chain uses TRBV6-5 and TRBJ1-5; 7 positions agree with TRBD1. J lost 1 base, V lost 5 bases, and 5 bases had no gene match. The CDR3 is made up of 15 amino acids. CDR1 and CDR2 (germline): MNHEY, SVGAGI. CDR3 sequence (DNA): TGTGCCAGCAGTCCGACAGGGTCGAGCAATCAGCCCCAGCATTTT. Protein sequence: CASSPTGSSNQPQHF.

The chain links TRBV7-9 to TRBJ1-5; D gene ambiguous. This CDR3 region has 16 residues. The germline V gene encodes CDR1 SEHNR and CDR2 FQNEAQ (reference sequence). V was shortened by 5 bases and J by 1 base, with 15 bases between the two germline ends. The CDR3 nucleotides are TGTGCCAGCAGCCCCCTTGGCGGAGGGAGCAATCAGCCCCAGCATTTT. Encoded protein: CASSPLGGGSNQPQHF.

V usage is TRBV6-4 and J usage is TRBJ2-2; the match to TRBD1 covers 11 bases. The CDR3 runs 14 residues. Germline-derived CDR1 and CDR2 are MRHNA and SNTAGT. The ends lost 6 bases at V and 6 bases at J; junction bases unmatched: 3. CDR3 nucleotides: TGTGCCAGCAGAGGACAGGGGGCGGCCGGGGAGCTGTTTTTT. Protein sequence: CASRGQGAAGELFF.

This chain joins TRBV7-9 and TRBJ1-4; 11 positions match TRBD1. Germline lookup yields CDR1 SEHNR and CDR2 FQNEAQ (reference sequence). The CDR3 extends over 14 amino acids. J gave up 8 bases and V 3 bases, and 2 bases lay outside the gene matches. The CDR3 reads CASSLGQGDEKLFF. The CDR3, as DNA: TGTGCCAGCAGCTTGGGACAGGGGGACGAAAAACTGTTTTTT. Based on the CDR3 plus reference TRBV7-9 and TRBJ1-4, the full variable domain is DTGVSQNPRHKITKRGQNVTFRCDPISEHNRLYWYRQTLGQGPEFLTYFQNEAQLEKSRLLSDRFSAERPKGSFSTLEIQRTEQGDSAMYLCASSLGQGDEKLFFGSGTQLSVL.

Concerning this clone itself: The germline gene is not matched at one end of the junction; a read error may be the cause. The V call is TRBV29-1, the J call TRBJ2-2, with D perhaps TRBD1 (6 bases). The CDR3 has 14 amino acids. Per the germline V gene, CDR1 is SQVTM and CDR2 is ANQGSEA. The chain's CDR3 is CSVEGTPNTGELFF. The DNA of the CDR3 is TGCAGCGTGGAAGGGACACCGAACACCGGGGAGCTGTTTTTT.

The gene calls are TRBV6-1 and TRBJ1-5; 8 bases are a match to TRBD1. Trimming removed 4 bases from V and 4 bases from J; junction bases left unmatched: 6. Germline-derived CDR1 and CDR2 are MNHNS and SASEGT. This CDR3 comprises 15 residues. Written as DNA, the CDR3 is TGTGCCAGCAGTGCTGGACAGGGCGGTAATCAGCCCCAGCATTTT. Protein: CASSAGQGGNQPQHF.

The chain recombines TRBV18 with TRBJ2-7; 7 nucleotides match TRBD1. Trimming took 4 bases from V and 2 from J; bases not matched to a gene: 5. The CDR3 sequence is 14 residues long. Germline V lookup: CDR1 KGHSH, CDR2 LQKENI. CDR3 region: CASSRTGRPYEQYF. In DNA, the CDR3 is TGTGCCAGCTCACGGACAGGAAGACCCTACGAGCAGTACTTC.

The chain has TRBV4-3 and TRBJ1-2, with a tentative D call TRBD1 (6 bases). Looked up from germline, CDR1 is LGHNA and CDR2 is YSLEER. The CDR3 runs to 15 residues. Deletions cut 1 base from V and 4 bases from J, with 13 bases between. The CDR3, as DNA: TGCGCCAGCAGCCAAGGCAGGGGAGCTACCTATGGCTACACCTTC. Residues: CASSQGRGATYGYTF.

The rearrangement uses TRBV5-1 and TRBJ1-1; possibly TRBD1 for D (6 bases). Trimming removed 4 bases from V and 2 bases from J, with 15 bases in between. The germline V gene has CDR1 SGHRS and CDR2 YFSETQ. The CDR3 runs 15 residues. CDR3 amino acids: CASSPSGTTNTEAFF. The CDR3 bases are TGCGCCAGCAGCCCCTCCGGGACAACCAACACTGAAGCTTTCTTT.

This clone has just one count. The rearrangement joins TRBV7-9 to TRBJ2-1; 13 nucleotides line up with TRBD2. CDR1 is SEHNR and CDR2 is FQNEAQ in the germline V gene (reference sequence). V lost 4 bases, J lost 6 bases, and 12 bases stayed unmatched. This CDR3 has 18 amino acids. The CDR3, as DNA: TGTGCCAGCAGCTCTCGGACTAGCGGGAGTCCTCATATCAATGAGCAGTTCTTC. Its translation is CASSSRTSGSPHINEQFF.

This clone was counted between two and nine times. The gene calls are TRBV5-1 and TRBJ1-4, with D tentatively TRBD1 (5 bases). Germline V gives CDR1 SGHRS, CDR2 YFSETQ. The CDR3 has 15 residues. V was shortened by 1 base and J by 8 bases, with 15 bases between the two germline ends. CDR3 nucleotide sequence: TGCGCCAGCAGCTTGAGACCAGGGTCTAGGGAAAAACTGTTTTTT. Protein: CASSLRPGSREKLFF.